Listed here are 14 T cell receptor beta chains from one sample, sequenced in a study of identical twins. TCRdb used MiXCR to reprocess the 5' RACE reads, holding one entry per CDR3 protein. The repertoire holds 1.5 million to 2 million distinct CDR3 sequences, with roughly 35% as singletons. Sequencing used cord blood. Every receptor here comes from a newborn girl in good health.

The chain carries TRBV20-1 and TRBJ2-5, with a possible D match to TRBD2 (6 bases). This CDR3 region has 12 residues. CDR1 and CDR2 from the germline V gene are DFQATT and SNEGSKA (reference sequence). The CDR3 DNA follows: TGCAGCGGGAGTCTGGGGGGAGAGACCCAGTACTTC. Protein product: CSGSLGGETQYF.

With respect to this clonotype: One end of the junction fails to match germline, which may point to a read error. The J gene is TRBJ2-1, the V gene TRBV4-1, with a possible D match to TRBD1 (5 bases). This CDR3 comprises 14 residues. Germline-derived CDR1 and CDR2 are MGHRA and YSYEKL. The CDR3 DNA sequence: TGCGCCAGCAGCCAAGTTGGGGCCCGCAATGGGCAGTTCTTC. Its translation: CASSQVGARNGQFF.

This clonotype was seen only once. The rearrangement links TRBV6-5 to TRBJ1-6; 8 nucleotides match TRBD1. There are 17 residues in the CDR3. CDR1 is MNHEY and CDR2 is SVGAGI in the germline V gene. The V segment lost 2 bases and the J segment 12 bases; nucleotides outside the gene matches: 15. This CDR3 reads CASSYPRGTGSVKPLHF. CDR3 DNA: TGTGCCAGCAGTTACCCGCGGGGGACAGGTTCCGTTAAACCCCTCCACTTT.

The V call is TRBV12-3 or TRBV12-4, the J call TRBJ2-6; no reliable D call. The CDR3 is 18 amino acids. V was trimmed by 1 base and J by 0 bases, leaving 13 bases between them. The CDR3 loop is CASSLGHARGSGANVLTF. CDR3 DNA sequence: TGTGCCAGCAGTTTAGGGCACGCGAGAGGCTCTGGGGCCAACGTCCTGACTTTC.

This clonotype appeared a few times. This chain connects TRBV2 to TRBJ2-1; tentative D call: TRBD2 (6 bases). This CDR3 has 13 residues. With 7 bases removed from V and 7 bases from J, the gap between germline ends came to 14 bases. Germline CDR1 reads SNHLY; CDR2 reads FYNNEI. CDR3 DNA sequence: TGTGCCAGCACCACAAAGGGGAGGAATGAGCAGTTCTTC. This gives the protein CASTTKGRNEQFF.

The chain carries TRBV20-1 and TRBJ2-4; D might be TRBD2 (7 bases). This CDR3 spans 13 amino acids. The V and J ends lost 7 bases and 3 bases respectively, with 13 bases between them. CDR1 and CDR2 (germline): DFQATT, SNEGSKA (reference sequence). The CDR3 here is CSVRGGGKNIQYF. The CDR3 DNA reads TGCAGTGTCCGAGGGGGGGGCAAAAACATTCAGTACTTC.

The V gene is TRBV20-1, the J gene TRBJ1-1; D call uncertain. CDR1 DFQATT and CDR2 SNEGSKA come from the germline V gene (reference sequence). Trimming removed 1 base from V and 3 bases from J, with 15 bases in between. This CDR3 has 15 residues. Here the CDR3 reads CSARVDNWMYTEAFF. CDR3 in DNA: TGCAGTGCTAGAGTAGACAACTGGATGTACACTGAAGCTTTCTTT.

This chain joins TRBV20-1 and TRBJ2-3; no firm D call. The CDR3 covers 14 residues. V was cut by 2 bases and J by 0 bases, with 9 bases left in between. CDR1 DFQATT and CDR2 SNEGSKA come from the germline V gene (reference sequence). CDR3 DNA sequence: TGCAGTGCTAGAAACTACCATAGCACAGATACGCAGTATTTT. Translation: CSARNYHSTDTQYF.

The chain joins TRBV12-3 or TRBV12-4 to TRBJ2-1; D unresolved. This CDR3 has 15 residues. V was trimmed by 1 base and J by 12 bases, leaving 19 bases between them. CDR3: CASSLGHPRTDTQFF. The CDR3 DNA reads as TGTGCCAGCAGTTTAGGCCACCCTCGCACAGATACGCAGTTCTTC.

This clonotype was counted a few times. The chain recombines TRBV6-1 with TRBJ2-2; 11 bases line up with TRBD2. J lost 4 bases, V lost 6 bases, and 4 bases had no gene match. Germline V gene sequence: CDR1 MNHNS, CDR2 SASEGT. The CDR3 consists of 15 residues. The CDR3 is CASRVAGGLTGELFF. CDR3 in DNA: TGTGCCAGCAGGGTAGCGGGAGGGCTCACCGGGGAGCTGTTTTTT.

The chain is built from TRBV5-1 and TRBJ2-3; D possibly uses TRBD1 or TRBD2 (5 bases each). The CDR3 is 14 amino acids. Germline CDR1 is SGHRS and CDR2 is YFSETQ. Trimming pared 8 bases from V and 1 base from J, leaving 14 bases between. The CDR3 DNA reads TGCGCCAGTACACCGGGGCCAGGCACAGATACGCAGTATTTT. This encodes CASTPGPGTDTQYF. Looking up the rest from reference TRBV5-1 and TRBJ2-3 gives the full variable domain: KAGVTQTPRYLIKTRGQQVTLSCSPISGHRSVSWYQQTPGQGLQFLFEYFSETQRNKGNFPGRFSGRQFSNSRSEMNVSTLELGDSALYLCASTPGPGTDTQYFGPGTRLTVL.

This clonotype was picked up a small number of times. The genes are TRBV2 and TRBJ1-1; D may be TRBD1 (5 bases). CDR3 length: 14 residues. The germline V gene encodes CDR1 SNHLY and CDR2 FYNNEI. The V end lost 6 bases, the J end lost 6 bases, and 17 bases lay between the germline ends. The CDR3 loop is CASRRVPRAPEAFF. CDR3 coding DNA: TGTGCCAGCAGAAGGGTCCCCAGGGCCCCTGAAGCTTTCTTT.

The chain couples TRBV20-1 to TRBJ2-1, with 8 bases aligning to TRBD2. V trimming: 2 bases; J trimming: 4 bases; junction bases outside the gene matches: 10. The CDR3 spans 16 residues. Germline lookup yields CDR1 DFQATT and CDR2 SNEGSKA (reference sequence). Here the CDR3 reads CSARTFLAGQYNEQFF. The CDR3 coding sequence is TGCAGTGCTAGAACCTTCCTAGCGGGCCAATACAATGAGCAGTTCTTC.

The rearrangement links TRBV2 to TRBJ2-7; D may be TRBD1 (6 bases). The CDR3 is made up of 15 amino acids. The V end lost 3 bases, the J end lost 0 bases, and 12 bases lay between the germline ends. CDR1 and CDR2 from the germline V gene are SNHLY and FYNNEI. The CDR3 coding sequence is TGTGCCAGCAGTGAGTCAACGGGACACTCCTACGAGCAGTACTTC. The encoded protein is CASSESTGHSYEQYF.